The rows below give T cell receptor beta chains drawn from one sample of a study of tumor-infiltrating lymphocytes in primary liver carcinoma. From the multiplex PCR reads, TCRdb called clonotypes with MiXCR, one entry per CDR3 protein. This table holds just over 300,000 distinct CDR3 sequences, around 50% found once. The source material was peripheral blood. Receptor source: a woman under 40 with primary liver carcinoma and hepatitis B virus infection. CDR3s include the opening cysteine and the closing phenylalanine or tryptophan. The order of the fields is CDR3 protein, CDR3 DNA, clone size, D gene, J gene, V gene. D genes are given only for firm matches. Expanded clones are given a class, and other clones once, few, many or no size at all.

CSAYSHTGELFF | TGCAGCGCATACAGTCACACCGGGGAGCTGTTTTTT | many | NA | TRBJ2-2 | TRBV29-1
CSVGYYNEQFF | TGCAGCGTCGGGTACTACAATGAGCAGTTCTTC | many | NA | TRBJ2-1 | TRBV29-1
CAWSPGINYGYTF | TGTGCCTGGAGCCCCGGGATAAACTATGGCTACACCTTC | once | NA | TRBJ1-2 | TRBV11-3
CAWTSSAGTEAFF | TGTGCCTGGACCTCCTCGGCCGGCACTGAAGCTTTCTTT | NA | NA | TRBJ1-1 | TRBV30
CASSSVFRESSYNEQFF | TGTGCCAGCAGCTCGGTTTTCCGGGAGAGCTCCTACAATGAGCAGTTCTTC | NA | NA | TRBJ2-1 | TRBV5-6
CASAFDVHTPYSNQPQHF | TGTGCCAGCGCGTTTGATGTCCATACACCCTATAGCAATCAGCCCCAGCATTTT | NA | NA | TRBJ1-5 | TRBV6-2/TRBV6-3
CSVEKVRQGPSTDTQYF | TGCAGCGTAGAAAAGGTTCGACAGGGTCCATCCACAGATACGCAGTATTTT | many | TRBD1 | TRBJ2-3 | TRBV29-1
CASRKWTDYNSPLHF | TGTGCCAGCAGAAAGTGGACGGACTATAATTCACCCCTCCACTTT | few | NA | TRBJ1-6 | TRBV7-8
CASSPWSEGDQPQHF | TGTGCCAGCAGCCCCTGGAGCGAGGGAGATCAGCCCCAGCATTTT | few | NA | TRBJ1-5 | TRBV6-1
CASSLAGTGAPYEQYF | TGTGCCAGCAGCTTAGCCGGGACAGGGGCCCCCTACGAGCAGTACTTC | NA | TRBD1 | TRBJ2-7 | TRBV7-8
CASNKGGSIHEQYF | TGTGCCAGCAATAAAGGGGGATCAATCCACGAGCAGTACTTC | NA | NA | TRBJ2-7 | TRBV6-1
CASSFSSGSYEQYF | TGTGCCAGCAGTTTCTCATCAGGATCCTACGAGCAGTACTTC | NA | NA | TRBJ2-7 | TRBV12-3/TRBV12-4
CASSFIPGGVHQETQYF | TGTGCCAGCAGCTTTATTCCAGGGGGGGTCCACCAAGAGACCCAGTACTTC | NA | NA | TRBJ2-5 | TRBV11-2
CASSLGTAGANVLTF | TGCGCCAGCAGCTTAGGGACCGCTGGGGCCAACGTCCTGACTTTC | NA | NA | TRBJ2-6 | TRBV5-1
CAISESNSGFTDTQYF | TGTGCCATCAGTGAGTCGAATAGCGGGTTCACAGATACGCAGTATTTT | NA | TRBD2 | TRBJ2-3 | TRBV10-3
CASSSLNQPLHF | TGTGCAAGCAGTTCCCTCAATCAGCCCCTGCATTTT | NA | NA | TRBJ1-5 | TRBV6-5
CASRRTGANEQYF | TGTGCCAGCAGGCGGACAGGGGCCAACGAGCAGTACTTC | few | TRBD1 | TRBJ2-7 | TRBV6-2/TRBV6-3
CASSFSPIPGHNNNEQFF | TGTGCCAGTAGCTTTTCGCCAATCCCGGGACACAATAACAATGAGCAGTTCTTC | few | NA | TRBJ2-1 | TRBV5-8
CASSTRPVTDTQYF | TGTGCCAGCAGCACCAGGCCGGTCACAGATACGCAGTATTTT | NA | NA | TRBJ2-3 | TRBV7-9
CASSPGTGKSTDTQYF | TGTGCCAGCAGTCCGGGGACAGGGAAGAGCACAGATACGCAGTATTTT | NA | TRBD1 | TRBJ2-3 | TRBV28
CTSSQGFAGARMNETFF | TGCACCAGCAGCCAAGGTTTTGCGGGGGCGAGGATGAATGAAACTTTCTTT | NA | NA | TRBJ1-1 | TRBV4-1
CSGMDRYGYIF | TGCAGCGGTATGGACCGCTATGGCTACATATTC | NA | NA | TRBJ1-2 | TRBV29-1
CANSLDPMTNRAFF | TGTGCCAACAGTTTAGACCCAATGACCAATCGGGCTTTCTTT | NA | NA | TRBJ1-1 | TRBV12-3/TRBV12-4
CASSLAKGRGSCEQYF | TGTGCCAGCAGTTTAGCAAAGGGTCGGGGCTCCTGCGAGCAGTACTTC | NA | NA | TRBJ2-7 | TRBV12-3/TRBV12-4
CASSYLVGEGQGTQYF | TGTGCCAGCAGTTACTTGGTAGGGGAGGGTCAAGGGACCCAGTACTTT | NA | TRBD2 | TRBJ2-5 | TRBV6-5
CASNQRSSEAFF | TGTGCCAGCAACCAGCGCAGCTCTGAAGCTTTCTTT | NA | NA | TRBJ1-1 | TRBV11-2
CASSFLSGGLFGEQFF | TGTGCCAGCAGTTTTCTTAGCGGGGGGCTTTTTGGCGAGCAGTTCTTC | NA | TRBD2 | TRBJ2-1 | TRBV12-3/TRBV12-4
CASRTGTGSYEQYF | TGTGCCAGCAGAACCGGGACAGGGTCGTACGAGCAGTACTTC | many | TRBD1 | TRBJ2-7 | TRBV11-2